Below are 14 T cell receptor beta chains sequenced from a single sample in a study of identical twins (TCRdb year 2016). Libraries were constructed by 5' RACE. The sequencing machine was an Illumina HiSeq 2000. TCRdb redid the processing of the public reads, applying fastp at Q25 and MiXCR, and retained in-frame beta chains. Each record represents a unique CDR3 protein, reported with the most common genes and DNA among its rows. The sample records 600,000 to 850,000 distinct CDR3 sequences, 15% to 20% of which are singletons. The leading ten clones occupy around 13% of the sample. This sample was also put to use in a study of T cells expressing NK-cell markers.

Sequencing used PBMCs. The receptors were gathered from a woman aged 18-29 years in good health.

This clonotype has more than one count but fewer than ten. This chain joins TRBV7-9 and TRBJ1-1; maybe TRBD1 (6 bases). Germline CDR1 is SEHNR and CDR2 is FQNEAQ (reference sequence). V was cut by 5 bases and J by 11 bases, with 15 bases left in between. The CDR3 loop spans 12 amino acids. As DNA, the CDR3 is TGTGCCAGCAGCCCTCCGGGGGCTGGGGCTTTCTTT. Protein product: CASSPPGAGAFF.

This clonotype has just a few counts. The CDR3 DNA sequence: TGCGCCAGCAGCGCCCAGGGGACAGGGGATGGAGGCTACACCTTC. This codes for CASSAQGTGDGGYTF. The chain carries TRBV5-1 and TRBJ1-2, with TRBD1 identical over 10 bases. Germline V CDR1 and CDR2: SGHRS, YFSETQ. The CDR3 contains 15 residues. V was clipped by 4 bases and J by 8 bases; unmatched bases: 11.

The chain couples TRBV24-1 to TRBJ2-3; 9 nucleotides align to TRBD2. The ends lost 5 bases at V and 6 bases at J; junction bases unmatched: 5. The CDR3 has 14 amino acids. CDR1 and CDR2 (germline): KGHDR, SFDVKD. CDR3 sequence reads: CATSGGLATDTQYF. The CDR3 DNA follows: TGTGCCACCAGTGGGGGACTAGCTACGGATACGCAGTATTTT.

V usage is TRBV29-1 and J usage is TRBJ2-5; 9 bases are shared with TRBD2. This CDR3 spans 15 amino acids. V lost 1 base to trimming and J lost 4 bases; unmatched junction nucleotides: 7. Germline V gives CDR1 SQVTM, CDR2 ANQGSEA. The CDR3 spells CSVEGRREGRETQYF. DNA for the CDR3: TGCAGCGTTGAAGGTCGGCGGGAGGGCCGAGAGACCCAGTACTTC.

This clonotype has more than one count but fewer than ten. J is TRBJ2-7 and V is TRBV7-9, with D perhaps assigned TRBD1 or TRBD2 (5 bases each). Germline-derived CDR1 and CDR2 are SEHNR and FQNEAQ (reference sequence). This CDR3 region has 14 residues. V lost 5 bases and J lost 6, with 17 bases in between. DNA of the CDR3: TGTGCCAGCAGCCCCTCGGGGACCGCGGGCGAGCAGTACTTC. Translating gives CASSPSGTAGEQYF.

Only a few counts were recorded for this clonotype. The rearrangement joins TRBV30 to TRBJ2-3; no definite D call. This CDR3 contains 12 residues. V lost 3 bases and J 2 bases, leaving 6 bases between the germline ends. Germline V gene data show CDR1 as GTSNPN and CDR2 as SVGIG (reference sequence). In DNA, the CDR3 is TGTGCCTGGAGGCGTTACACAGATACGCAGTATTTT. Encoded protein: CAWRRYTDTQYF. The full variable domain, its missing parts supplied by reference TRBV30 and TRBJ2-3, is SQTIHQWPATLVQPVGSPLSLECTVEGTSNPNLYWYRQAAGRGLQLLFYSVGIGQISSEVPQNLSASRPQDRQFILSSKKLLLSDSGFYLCAWRRYTDTQYFGPGTRLTVL.

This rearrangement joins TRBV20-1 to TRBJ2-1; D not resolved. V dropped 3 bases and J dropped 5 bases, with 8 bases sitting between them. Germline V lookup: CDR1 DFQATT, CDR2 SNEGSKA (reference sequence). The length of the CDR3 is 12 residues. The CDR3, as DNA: TGCAGTGCTAGCCGCGGAGACAATGAGCAGTTCTTC. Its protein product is CSASRGDNEQFF.

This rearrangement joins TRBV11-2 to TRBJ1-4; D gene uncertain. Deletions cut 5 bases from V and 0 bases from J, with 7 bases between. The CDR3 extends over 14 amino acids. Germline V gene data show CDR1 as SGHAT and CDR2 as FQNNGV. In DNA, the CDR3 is TGTGCCAGCAGCCAAGTGTCAACTAATGAAAAACTGTTTTTT. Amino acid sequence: CASSQVSTNEKLFF.

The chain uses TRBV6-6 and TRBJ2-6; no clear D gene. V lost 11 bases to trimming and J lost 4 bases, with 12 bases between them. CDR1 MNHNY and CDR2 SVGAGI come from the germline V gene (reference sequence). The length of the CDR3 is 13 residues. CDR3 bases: TGTGCCTGCATTCAGAGGGGGGCCAACGTCCTGACTTTC. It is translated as CACIQRGANVLTF.

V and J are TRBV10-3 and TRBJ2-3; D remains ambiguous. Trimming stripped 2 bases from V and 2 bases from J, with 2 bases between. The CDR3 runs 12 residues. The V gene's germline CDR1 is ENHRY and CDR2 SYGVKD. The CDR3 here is CAISEITDTQYF. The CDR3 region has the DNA TGTGCCATCAGTGAGATCACAGATACGCAGTATTTT.

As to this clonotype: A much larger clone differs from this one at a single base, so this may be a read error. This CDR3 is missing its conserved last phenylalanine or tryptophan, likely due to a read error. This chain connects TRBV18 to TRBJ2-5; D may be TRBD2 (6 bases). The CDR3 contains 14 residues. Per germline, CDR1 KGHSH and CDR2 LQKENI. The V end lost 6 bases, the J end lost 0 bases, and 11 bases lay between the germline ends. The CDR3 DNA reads TGTGCCAGCTCCCTTAGCGGATACCAAGAGACCCAGTACATC. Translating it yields CASSLSGYQETQYI.

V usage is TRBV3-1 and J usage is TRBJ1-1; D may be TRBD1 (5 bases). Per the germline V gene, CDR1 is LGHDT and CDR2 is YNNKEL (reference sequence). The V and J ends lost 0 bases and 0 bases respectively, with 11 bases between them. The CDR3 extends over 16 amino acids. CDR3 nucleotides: TGTGCCAGCAGCCAAGAGGCAGGGCAATTGAACACTGAAGCTTTCTTT. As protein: CASSQEAGQLNTEAFF.

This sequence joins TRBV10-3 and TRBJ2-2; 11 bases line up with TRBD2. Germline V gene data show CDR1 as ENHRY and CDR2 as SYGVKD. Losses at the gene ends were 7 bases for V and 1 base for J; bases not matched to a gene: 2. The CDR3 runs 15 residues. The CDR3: CAINSGRVNTGELFF. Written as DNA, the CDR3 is TGTGCCATCAATAGCGGGAGGGTGAACACCGGGGAGCTGTTTTTT.

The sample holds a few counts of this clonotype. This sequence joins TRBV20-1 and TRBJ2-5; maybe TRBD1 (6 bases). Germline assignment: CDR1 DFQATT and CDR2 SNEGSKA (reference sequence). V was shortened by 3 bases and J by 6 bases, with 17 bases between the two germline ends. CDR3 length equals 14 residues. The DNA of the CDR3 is TGCAGTGCTAGCGAAGGCAGGGGATATCAGACCCAGTACTTC. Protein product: CSASEGRGYQTQYF.